This TCR beta chain was retrieved from a study of T cells in localized non-small cell lung cancer. Study-level findings and limits: An association was observed between higher blood T cell density and longer overall survival. There were a median roughly 61 of the top 100 tumor clones appearing in adjacent lung.

TCRdb's table, derived via immunoSEQ multiplex PCR, lists solely in-frame clones and lacks some. The sample lists about 1,600 clones, approximately 19% occurring once. This clone has just a few counts. Its specificity is unknown. Germline assignment: CDR1 GTSNPN and CDR2 SVGIG (reference sequence). The CDR3 length is 14 residues. Trimming left V 1 base short and J 0 bases short, with 7 bases between. This specimen consisted of normal lung tissue next to the tumor, obtained before any cancer treatment. J is TRBJ1-5 and V is TRBV30; D is perhaps TRBD1 (6 bases). This sequence was found in a female donor older than 55 with stage I lung adenocarcinoma. This CDR3 is CAWSGTASNQPQHF. The CDR3, as DNA: TGTGCCTGGAGTGGGACAGCTAGCAATCAGCCCCAGCATTTT.